Each of the 10 T cell receptor beta chains below was sequenced from the same sample in a study of CD8 T cells in ankylosing spondylitis. Findings of the study overall: Seemingly distinctive of ankylosing spondylitis blood was a TCR beta motif formed by eight highly homologous variants.

Using its own MiXCR run on the 5' RACE reads, TCRdb lists one record per CDR3 protein. The data show fewer than 500,000 distinct CDR3 sequences, about a fifth seen once. Which antigens these TCRs recognize remains unknown. Sequenced sample: blood, either unsorted or a sorted T cell fraction (not recorded which). The receptors stem from a male donor with ankylosing spondylitis.

This clonotype has only a few counts. The chain links TRBV7-2 to TRBJ2-2, with 13 positions matching TRBD2. CDR3 length equals 15 residues. CDR1 is SGHTA, CDR2 FQGNSA, per germline. V shed 5 bases and J 8 bases; nucleotides not matched to a gene: 5. In nucleotides, the CDR3 is TGTGCCAGCAGCCTGGGACTAGCGGGAATGGGGGAGCTGTTTTTT. Its translation: CASSLGLAGMGELFF.

V gene TRBV4-3 combines with J gene TRBJ2-6; the D is unclear. The CDR3 length is 19 residues. CDR1 is LGHNA, CDR2 YSLEER, per germline. Trimming took 1 base from V and 2 from J, leaving 18 bases between them. The CDR3 sequence is CASSQVLGYSSTGANVLTF. The CDR3 DNA reads as TGCGCCAGCAGCCAAGTTTTGGGGTATTCCAGTACTGGGGCCAACGTCCTGACTTTC.

The CDR3 protein is CASSYPTEGEQYF. The CDR3 DNA sequence: TGTGCCAGCAGTTACCCGACTGAGGGGGAGCAGTACTTC. The J gene is TRBJ2-7, the V gene TRBV6-6; D possibly uses TRBD1 or TRBD2 (5 bases each). This CDR3 comprises 13 residues. V gave up 2 bases and J gave up 7 bases, with 12 bases separating them. The V gene's germline CDR1 is MNHNY and CDR2 SVGAGI (reference sequence).

This clonotype has just a few counts. This chain uses TRBV6-2 or TRBV6-3 with TRBJ1-5; D is unclear. Germline V gives CDR1 MNHEY, CDR2 SVGEGT. The CDR3 sequence is 14 residues long. With 0 bases removed from V and 5 bases from J, the gap between germline ends came to 8 bases. CDR3 protein: CASSYSSGHQPQHF. The CDR3 DNA reads as TGTGCCAGCAGTTACTCGTCAGGCCATCAGCCCCAGCATTTT.

The chain has TRBV5-1 and TRBJ2-5; D may be TRBD2 (5 bases). CDR1 is SGHRS and CDR2 is YFSETQ in the germline V gene. The CDR3 is 14 residues long. V lost 0 bases to trimming and J lost 7 bases, with 13 bases between them. The CDR3, as DNA: TGCGCCAGCAGCTTGGGAGACGGAGGCTCGACCCAGTACTTC. Translation gives CASSLGDGGSTQYF.

This clonotype turned up a few times. The V call is TRBV20-1, the J call TRBJ1-1; 10 bases are a match to TRBD1. There are 14 residues in the CDR3. Trimming removed 5 bases from V and 11 bases from J; junction bases left unmatched: 14. CDR1 and CDR2 (germline): DFQATT, SNEGSKA (reference sequence). CDR3 in DNA: TGCAGTGCTGGGGACAGGGGAATCAGGGACGGGGCTTTCTTT. It codes for CSAGDRGIRDGAFF.

This chain joins TRBV18 and TRBJ2-1; the D is unclear. In germline, CDR1 is KGHSH, CDR2 LQKENI. The CDR3 covers 16 residues. With 2 bases removed from V and 0 bases from J, the gap between germline ends came to 11 bases. The CDR3 sequence is CASSPGPLSSYNEQFF. The CDR3 region has the DNA TGTGCCAGCTCACCAGGCCCCCTGAGCTCCTACAATGAGCAGTTCTTC. The whole variable domain, remainder taken from reference TRBV18 and TRBJ2-1, is NAGVMQNPRHLVRRRGQEARLRCSPMKGHSHVYWYRQLPEEGLKFMVYLQKENIIDESGMPKERFSAEFPKEGPSILRIQQVVRGDSAAYFCASSPGPLSSYNEQFFGPGTRLTVL.

This rearrangement joins TRBV6-1 to TRBJ1-4, with D possibly TRBD1 on 5 matching bases. The CDR3 length is 15 residues. The germline CDR1 and CDR2 sequences are MNHNS and SASEGT. V lost 6 bases and J 8 bases, leaving 19 bases between the germline ends. CDR3: CASRQTALKGEKLFF. For the CDR3, the DNA is TGTGCCAGCAGACAGACAGCGCTCAAGGGCGAAAAACTGTTTTTT.

This clonotype was seen more than once but under ten times. The CDR3 sequence is CASSLGRNSGANVLTF. The CDR3 DNA reads as TGTGCCAGCAGCTTAGGCAGGAACTCTGGGGCCAACGTCCTGACTTTC. The V call is TRBV7-2, the J call TRBJ2-6; D is undetermined. Germline V CDR1 and CDR2: SGHTA, FQGNSA. Trimming removed 1 base at V and 0 bases at J, with 7 bases between. The CDR3 covers 16 residues.

In its sample, this clonotype was seen a few times. The genes are TRBV28 and TRBJ2-1; TRBD2 might be the D (6 bases). The V and J ends lost 2 bases and 14 bases respectively, with 19 bases between them. The CDR3 totals 14 residues. Looked up from germline, CDR1 is MDHEN and CDR2 is SYDVKM. Here the CDR3 DNA reads TGTGCCAGCAGTTTACAGCGGGTCCTTCTGCCGGAGTTCTTC. Encoded protein: CASSLQRVLLPEFF.